This TCR beta chain was observed in a study of cytomegalovirus exposure and HLA in healthy donors. Findings and limits, study-wide: Rarity held for most TCR sequences, but there were some public TCRs that occurred in many donors.

Comment on this clone: Its target is unknown.

Primers included in the PCR were 60 Vbeta and 13 Jbeta primers. Clones were sequenced by immunoSEQ multiplex PCR, and TCRdb holds only the in-frame ones, with some missing. The table lists roughly 200,000 clones, just over 75% of them singletons. Participants comprised healthy donors of bone marrow. Germline CDR1 is KGHSH and CDR2 is LQKENI. Germline trimming cut 5 bases from V and 0 bases from J; bases unmatched to any gene: 5. CDR3 length equals 16 residues. The TCR originated in a man aged 18 to 30 in good health and CMV-seronegative. This rearrangement joins TRBV18 to TRBJ1-4; 8 bases are a match to TRBD1. Sample: PBMCs. CDR3 DNA: TGTGCCAGCTCAGTAGGACAGGGAACAACTAATGAAAAACTGTTTTTT. Translated, it gives CASSVGQGTTNEKLFF. Variable domain in full (rest from reference TRBV18 and TRBJ1-4): NAGVMQNPRHLVRRRGQEARLRCSPMKGHSHVYWYRQLPEEGLKFMVYLQKENIIDESGMPKERFSAEFPKEGPSILRIQQVVRGDSAAYFCASSVGQGTTNEKLFFGSGTQLSVL.